This TCR beta chain came from a study of T cell repertoires in cytomegalovirus infection (dated by TCRdb to between 2019 and 2020). Regarding the study in general: Because public TCR beta signatures pointed to carriage of CMV infection together with the matching HLA type, the HLA type of each donor mattered for the analysis. Points the paper makes about the study in general: In both this cohort and an independent roughly 350-donor cohort, the cumulative frequency of public TCR beta family members distinguished carriers of CMV infection plus the relevant HLA type. The ex vivo response was dominated by HLA-C-restricted CMV-specific TCR beta clonotypes, which also provided the single most frequent clonotype in two of eight donors.

The sample holds many counts of this clonotype. Its recognized antigen is unknown. No per-base quality is available; no much larger clone lies one base away. The sequencing machine was an Illumina HiSeq 1500. The public reads were reprocessed in TCRdb via fastp at Q25 and MiXCR, keeping in-frame beta chains. Rows merge per CDR3 protein into single entries with the most common DNA and genes. Across this sample there are around 530,000 distinct CDR3 sequences, with approximately 26% seen only once. The ten largest account for 13% of the sample. Inclusive of the bounding cysteine and phenylalanine, the CDR3 is 15 residues long. Just the 45-base CDR3 DNA is kept, in frame starting at base 1. Trimming accounts for 4 bases at V and 7 bases at J, while the number of junction bases matched to no gene is 5.

In this chain, TRBV12-3 or TRBV12-4 is recombined with TRBJ2-1, with 12 middle bases fitting TRBD2. This TCR was recovered from a human donor in good health (CMV status not recorded). Some clones in this sample may be carry-over from other donors' samples. Sequencing was done on a sample of PBMCs. The CDR3 amino acid sequence is: CASSWWLAGGNEQFF. The bases read TGTGCCAGCAGTTGGTGGCTAGCGGGGGGGAATGAGCAGTTCTTC.